This TCR beta chain emerged from a study of long-term antiretroviral therapy in people with HIV. Study-level results: Data on ART adherence, viral resistance or therapy changes were unavailable.

Comments on this clone: Its antigen is unknown.

Sequencing used immunoSEQ v3.0 at survey level. Sequencing was directed toward about 35,000-50,000 T-cell genomes in each sample. Libraries were prepared by immunoSEQ multiplex PCR; TCRdb keeps only in-frame clonotypes and omits some of them. The table records tens of thousands of clones, 83% of them present only once. The CDR3 is 15 amino acids. V shed 7 bases, J shed 4 bases, and the junction held 11 bases outside the gene matches. The germline V gene encodes CDR1 MNHNS and CDR2 SASEGT. This chain joins TRBV6-1 and TRBJ1-1, with 8 bases matching TRBD1. The clonotype was recovered from a man aged 18 to 30 with HIV. The sequencing used unsorted PBMCs, collected 1 year after starting antiretroviral therapy. CDR3 loop: CASTEQGGGGTEAFF. The CDR3 DNA reads as TGTGCCAGCACAGAACAGGGGGGCGGAGGCACTGAAGCTTTCTTT.